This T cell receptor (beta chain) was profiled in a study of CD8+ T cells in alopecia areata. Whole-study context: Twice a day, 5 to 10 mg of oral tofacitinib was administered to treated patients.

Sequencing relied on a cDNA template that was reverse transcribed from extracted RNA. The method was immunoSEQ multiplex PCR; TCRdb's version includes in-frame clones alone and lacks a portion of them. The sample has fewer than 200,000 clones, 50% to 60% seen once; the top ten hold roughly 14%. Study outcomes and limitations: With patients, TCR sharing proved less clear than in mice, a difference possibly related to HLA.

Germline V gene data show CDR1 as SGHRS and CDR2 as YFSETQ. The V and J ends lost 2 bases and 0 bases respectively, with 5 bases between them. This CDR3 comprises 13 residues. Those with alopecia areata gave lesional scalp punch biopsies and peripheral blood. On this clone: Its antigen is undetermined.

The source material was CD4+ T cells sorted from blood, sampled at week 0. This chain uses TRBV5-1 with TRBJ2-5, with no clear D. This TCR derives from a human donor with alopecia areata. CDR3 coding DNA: TGCGCCAGCAGCTTCAGGTACCAAGAGACCCAGTACTTC. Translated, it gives CASSFRYQETQYF.